The present T cell receptor beta chain was sequenced within a study of blood T cell repertoires in COVID-19. This clone was seen once. Trimming stripped 5 bases from V and 7 bases from J, with 15 bases between. From germline, CDR1 is MNHEY and CDR2 SVGAGI. The length of the CDR3 is 14 residues. Profiling relied on immunoSEQ multiplex PCR, and the TCRdb table lists in-frame clones only, not all of them. The profile covers about 87,000 clones, with around 86% appearing a single time and roughly 5.1% taken by the ten largest. This receptor was taken from a man aged 40-55 years with acute or convalescent COVID-19. The chain recombines TRBV6-5 with TRBJ1-5; D is unresolved. Sequenced material: peripheral blood. CDR3 DNA: TGTGCCAGCAGTCCCCTCACCTTGGGCCAGCCCCAGCATTTT. Translating gives CASSPLTLGQPQHF.